This T cell receptor (beta chain) was observed in a study of cytomegalovirus exposure and HLA in healthy donors. Findings of the study overall: Overall, about 160 TCR beta chains were annotated as cytomegalovirus-associated. A missense variant in DCLRE1C was later tied to TCR beta V- and J-gene trimming.

Both 60 Vbeta primers and 13 Jbeta primers went into the PCR. Repertoires were generated with immunoSEQ multiplex PCR, while TCRdb's copy carries only in-frame clones and drops some. The repertoire holds about 160,000 clones, with around four fifths as singletons. Per the germline V gene, CDR1 is SNHLY and CDR2 is FYNNEI. V was trimmed by 8 bases and J by 5 bases, leaving 12 bases between them. This CDR3 has 12 residues. A remark on this clone: No antigen is known for it.

The TCR was taken from a man aged 50-59 years in good health and CMV-seropositive. The rearrangement joins TRBV2 to TRBJ1-2; no definite D call. What was sequenced was PBMCs. The CDR3 coding sequence is TGTGCCAGCTCCCCTGGGAGGTATGGCTACACCTTC. Amino acid sequence: CASSPGRYGYTF.